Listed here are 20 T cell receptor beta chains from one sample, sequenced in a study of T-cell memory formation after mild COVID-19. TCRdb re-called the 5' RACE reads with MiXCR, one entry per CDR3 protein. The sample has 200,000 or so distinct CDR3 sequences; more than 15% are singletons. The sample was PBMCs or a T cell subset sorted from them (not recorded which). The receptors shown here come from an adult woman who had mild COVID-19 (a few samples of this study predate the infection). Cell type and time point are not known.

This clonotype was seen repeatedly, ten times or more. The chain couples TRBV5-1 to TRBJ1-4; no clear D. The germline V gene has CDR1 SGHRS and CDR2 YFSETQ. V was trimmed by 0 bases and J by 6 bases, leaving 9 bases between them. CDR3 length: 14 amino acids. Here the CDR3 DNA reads TGCGCCAGCAGCTTGGGGCAGGTTGATGAAAAACTGTTTTTT. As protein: CASSLGQVDEKLFF.

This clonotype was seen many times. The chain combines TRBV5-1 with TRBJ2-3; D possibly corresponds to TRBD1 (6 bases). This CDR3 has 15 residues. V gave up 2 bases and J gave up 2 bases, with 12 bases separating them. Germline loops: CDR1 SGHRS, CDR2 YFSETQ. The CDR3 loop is CASSFQGMVTDTQYF. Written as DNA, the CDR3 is TGCGCCAGCAGCTTTCAGGGGATGGTCACAGATACGCAGTATTTT.

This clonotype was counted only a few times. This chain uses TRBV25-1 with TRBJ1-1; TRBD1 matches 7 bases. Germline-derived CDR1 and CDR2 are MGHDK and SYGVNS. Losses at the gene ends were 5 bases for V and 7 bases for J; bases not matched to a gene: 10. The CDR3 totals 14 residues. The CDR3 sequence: CASSTFTGADEAFF. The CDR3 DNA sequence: TGTGCCAGCAGTACTTTCACAGGGGCCGATGAAGCTTTCTTT.

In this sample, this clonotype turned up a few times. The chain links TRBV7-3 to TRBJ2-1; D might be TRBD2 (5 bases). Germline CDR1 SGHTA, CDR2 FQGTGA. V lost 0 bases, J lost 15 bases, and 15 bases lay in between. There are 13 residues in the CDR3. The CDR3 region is CASSLTGSGWRFF. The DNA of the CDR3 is TGTGCCAGCAGCTTAACAGGCTCGGGATGGCGGTTCTTC.

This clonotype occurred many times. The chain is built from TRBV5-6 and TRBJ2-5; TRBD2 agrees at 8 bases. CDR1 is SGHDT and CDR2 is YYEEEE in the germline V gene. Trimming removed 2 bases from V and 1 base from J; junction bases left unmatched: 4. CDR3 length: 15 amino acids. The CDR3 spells CASSFFAGGQETQYF. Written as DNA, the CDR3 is TGTGCCAGCAGCTTTTTTGCGGGGGGCCAAGAGACCCAGTACTTC.

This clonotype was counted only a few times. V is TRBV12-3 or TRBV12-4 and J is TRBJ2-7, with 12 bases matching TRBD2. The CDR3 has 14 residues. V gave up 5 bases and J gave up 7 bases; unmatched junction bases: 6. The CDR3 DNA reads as TGTGCCAGCAGTGCTAGCGGGAGGGTGAGGGAGCAGTACTTC. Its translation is CASSASGRVREQYF.

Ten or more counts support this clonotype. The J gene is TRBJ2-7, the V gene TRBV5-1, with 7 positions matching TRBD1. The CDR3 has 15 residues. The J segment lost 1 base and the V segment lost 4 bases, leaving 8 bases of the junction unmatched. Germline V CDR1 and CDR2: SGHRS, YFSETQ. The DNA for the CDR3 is TGCGCCAGCAGCATCCAACAGGGGATATCCTACGAGCAGTACTTC. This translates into CASSIQQGISYEQYF. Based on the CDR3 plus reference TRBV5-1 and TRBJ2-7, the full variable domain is KAGVTQTPRYLIKTRGQQVTLSCSPISGHRSVSWYQQTPGQGLQFLFEYFSETQRNKGNFPGRFSGRQFSNSRSEMNVSTLELGDSALYLCASSIQQGISYEQYFGPGTRLTVT.

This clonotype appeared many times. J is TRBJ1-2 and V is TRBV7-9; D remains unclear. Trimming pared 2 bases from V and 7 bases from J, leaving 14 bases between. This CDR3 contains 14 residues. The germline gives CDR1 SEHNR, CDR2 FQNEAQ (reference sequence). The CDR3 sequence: CASSLQEPIIGYTF. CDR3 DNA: TGTGCCAGCAGCTTACAGGAGCCTATAATTGGCTACACCTTC.

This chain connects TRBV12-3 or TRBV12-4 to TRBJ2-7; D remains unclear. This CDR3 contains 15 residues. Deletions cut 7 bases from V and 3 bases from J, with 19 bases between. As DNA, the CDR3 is TGTGCCAGCACGGCTGGGTGGCCCCCACACTACGAGCAGTACTTC. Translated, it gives CASTAGWPPHYEQYF.

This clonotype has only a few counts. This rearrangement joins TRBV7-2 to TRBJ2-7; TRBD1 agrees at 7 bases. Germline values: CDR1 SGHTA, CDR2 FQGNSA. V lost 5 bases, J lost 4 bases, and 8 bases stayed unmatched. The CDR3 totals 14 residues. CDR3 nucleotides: TGTGCCAGCAGCCTAGACAGGGAGTCTTACGAGCAGTACTTC. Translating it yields CASSLDRESYEQYF.

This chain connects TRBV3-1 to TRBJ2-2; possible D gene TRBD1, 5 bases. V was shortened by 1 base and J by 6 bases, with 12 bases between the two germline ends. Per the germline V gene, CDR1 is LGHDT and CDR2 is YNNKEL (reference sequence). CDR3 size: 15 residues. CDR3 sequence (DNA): TGTGCCAGCAGCCAAGTTCTCACAGGCCCCGGGGAGCTGTTTTTT. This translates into CASSQVLTGPGELFF.

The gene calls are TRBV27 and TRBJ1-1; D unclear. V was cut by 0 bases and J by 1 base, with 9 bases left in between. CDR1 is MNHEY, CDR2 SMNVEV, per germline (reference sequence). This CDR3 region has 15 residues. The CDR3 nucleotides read TGTGCCAGCAGTTTATCGCCTACTCCGAACACTGAAGCTTTCTTT. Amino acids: CASSLSPTPNTEAFF.

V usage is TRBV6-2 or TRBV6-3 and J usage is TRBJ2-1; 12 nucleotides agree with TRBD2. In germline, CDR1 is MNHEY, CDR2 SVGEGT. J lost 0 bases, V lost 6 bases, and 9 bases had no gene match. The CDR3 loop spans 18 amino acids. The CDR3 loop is CASRSPGLAGNSYNEQFF. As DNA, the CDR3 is TGTGCCAGCAGGAGCCCCGGACTAGCGGGGAACTCCTACAATGAGCAGTTCTTC.

Here the CDR3 DNA reads TGTGCCACCAGTAGAGGGACTAGCGGGGTCAGGGGGCAGTTCTTC. Protein sequence: CATSRGTSGVRGQFF. The genes are TRBV24-1 and TRBJ2-1; 13 nucleotides align to TRBD2. The CDR3 totals 15 residues. CDR1 and CDR2 (germline): KGHDR, SFDVKD. Trimming removed 6 bases from V and 12 bases from J; junction bases left unmatched: 10.

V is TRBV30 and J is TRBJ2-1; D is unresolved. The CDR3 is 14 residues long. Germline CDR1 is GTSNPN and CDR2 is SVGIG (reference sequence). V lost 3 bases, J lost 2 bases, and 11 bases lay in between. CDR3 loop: CAWSRSMAYNEQFF. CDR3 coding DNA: TGTGCCTGGAGCCGCTCTATGGCCTACAATGAGCAGTTCTTC.

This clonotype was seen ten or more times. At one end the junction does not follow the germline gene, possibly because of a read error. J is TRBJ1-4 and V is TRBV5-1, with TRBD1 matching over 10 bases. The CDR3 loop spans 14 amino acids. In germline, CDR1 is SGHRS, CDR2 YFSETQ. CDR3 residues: CASSPGQGNEKLFF. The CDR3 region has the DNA TGTGCCAGCAGTCCGGGACAGGGGAATGAAAAACTGTTTTTT.

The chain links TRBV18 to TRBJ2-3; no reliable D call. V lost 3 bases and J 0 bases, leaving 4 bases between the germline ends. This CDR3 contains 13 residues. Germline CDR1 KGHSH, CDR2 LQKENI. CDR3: CASSPESTDTQYF. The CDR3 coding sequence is TGTGCCAGCTCACCTGAAAGCACAGATACGCAGTATTTT.

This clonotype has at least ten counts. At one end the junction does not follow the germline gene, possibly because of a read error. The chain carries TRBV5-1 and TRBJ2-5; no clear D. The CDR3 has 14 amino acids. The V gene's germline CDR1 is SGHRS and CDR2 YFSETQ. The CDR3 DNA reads TGTGCCAGCAGCTTAGCCTCCGGACAAGAGACCCAGTACTTC. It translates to CASSLASGQETQYF.

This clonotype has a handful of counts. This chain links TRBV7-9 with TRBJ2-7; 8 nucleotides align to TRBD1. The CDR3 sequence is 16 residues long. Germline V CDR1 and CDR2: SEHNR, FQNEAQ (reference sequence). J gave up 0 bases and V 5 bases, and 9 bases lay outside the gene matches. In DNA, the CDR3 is TGTGCCAGCAGCGACCGGGACAGGAAAAGCTCCTACGAGCAGTACTTC. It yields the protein CASSDRDRKSSYEQYF.

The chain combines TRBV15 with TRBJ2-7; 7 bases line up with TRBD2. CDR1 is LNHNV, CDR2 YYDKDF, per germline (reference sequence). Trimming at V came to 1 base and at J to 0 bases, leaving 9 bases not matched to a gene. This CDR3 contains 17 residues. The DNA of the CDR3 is TGTGCCACCAGCAGAGGGGGAGGGTACAGGCTCTCCTACGAGCAGTACTTC. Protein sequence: CATSRGGGYRLSYEQYF. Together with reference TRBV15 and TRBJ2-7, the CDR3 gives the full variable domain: DAMVIQNPRYQVTQFGKPVTLSCSQTLNHNVMYWYQQKSSQAPKLLFHYYDKDFNNEADTPDNFQSRRPNTSFCFLDIRSPGLGDTAMYLCATSRGGGYRLSYEQYFGPGTRLTVT.